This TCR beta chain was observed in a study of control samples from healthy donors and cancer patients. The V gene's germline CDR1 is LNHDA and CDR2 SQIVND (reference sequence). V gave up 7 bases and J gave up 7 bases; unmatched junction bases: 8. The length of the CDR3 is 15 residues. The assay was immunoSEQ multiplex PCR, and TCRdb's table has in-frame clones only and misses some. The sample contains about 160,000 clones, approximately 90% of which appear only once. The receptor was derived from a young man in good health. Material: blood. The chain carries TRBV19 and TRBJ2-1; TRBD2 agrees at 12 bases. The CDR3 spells CASKARTSGANEQFF. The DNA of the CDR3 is TGTGCCAGTAAGGCCCGGACTAGCGGGGCGAATGAGCAGTTCTTC.